This T cell receptor (beta chain) was identified during a study of T cell responses to AZD1222 COVID-19 vaccine. Study-wide points: Just a handful of AZD1222 recipients were seropositive at baseline. After the peak T cell response, and only then, were repertoires sampled.

Of note for this clone: Its antigen is still unknown.

Method: immunoSEQ multiplex PCR; TCRdb's copy keeps in-frame clones and lacks some. The data show tens of thousands of clones, around 89% seen once. With 6 bases clipped from V and 3 bases from J, the junction kept 5 bases outside the gene matches. Per the germline V gene, CDR1 is GTSNPN and CDR2 is SVGIG (reference sequence). This CDR3 comprises 13 residues. This TCR was recovered from an adult in good health. The sample here was peripheral blood, taken on day 0 of AZD1222 vaccination. The V gene is TRBV30, the J gene TRBJ1-1, with 9 positions matching TRBD1. Here the CDR3 DNA reads TGTGCCTGTCAGGGACAGGGAGACACTGAAGCTTTCTTT. Protein sequence: CACQGQGDTEAFF.